These 21 T cell receptor beta chains were sequenced from one sample in a study of control samples from healthy donors and cancer patients. Measured with immunoSEQ multiplex PCR; TCRdb has only the in-frame clones, and not every one. The sample shows approximately 170,000 clones, around nine tenths of them seen only once. Specimen: blood. The receptors come from a man aged 25-45 years in good health.

The chain is built from TRBV27 and TRBJ1-1, with a weak D call TRBD1 (6 bases). Deletions cut 0 bases from V and 5 bases from J, with 13 bases between. The CDR3 length is 15 residues. The germline V gene encodes CDR1 MNHEY and CDR2 SMNVEV (reference sequence). CDR3 residues: CASSLSGGLRTEAFF. Here the CDR3 DNA reads TGTGCCAGCAGTTTATCTGGGGGGCTAAGGACTGAAGCTTTCTTT.

This clone has a single count. V usage is TRBV14 and J usage is TRBJ1-2; the match to TRBD1 covers 7 bases. The CDR3 has 15 amino acids. Trimming removed 0 bases from V and 2 bases from J; junction bases left unmatched: 3. CDR1 SGHDN and CDR2 FVKESK come from the germline V gene. The CDR3 DNA follows: TGTGCCAGCAGCCAAGATTGGACAGGAAACTATGGCTACACCTTC. This codes for CASSQDWTGNYGYTF.

V usage is TRBV9 and J usage is TRBJ1-3; D remains unclear. This CDR3 is 13 amino acids long. The germline V gene has CDR1 SGDLS and CDR2 YYNGEE. The V end was cut by 4 bases, the J end by 4 bases, with 9 bases between. The CDR3 coding sequence is TGTGCCAGCAGCCGGGCGCAGGGAAACACCATATATTTT. Protein sequence: CASSRAQGNTIYF.

V and J are TRBV4-1 and TRBJ2-3, with a weak D call TRBD1 (6 bases). Germline CDR1 and CDR2: MGHRA and YSYEKL. This CDR3 is 18 amino acids long. The V end was cut by 2 bases, the J end by 1 base, with 19 bases between. The CDR3 sequence is CASSQNTGRGLGTDTQYF. The CDR3 DNA follows: TGCGCCAGCAGCCAAAACACTGGCAGGGGCTTAGGCACAGATACGCAGTATTTT.

This clone occurred a few times. This chain uses TRBV7-2 with TRBJ1-4, with D unresolved. The ends were cut back, 5 bases at V and 8 bases at J, with 12 bases in the middle. The CDR3 spans 13 residues. Looked up from germline, CDR1 is SGHTA and CDR2 is FQGNSA. The CDR3 DNA reads TGTGCCAGCAGCCCCCGGGCCCGAGAAAAACTGTTTTTT. Its translation: CASSPRAREKLFF.

The chain combines TRBV19 with TRBJ1-1; 7 bases are a match to TRBD1. The trim removed 9 bases at V and 0 bases at J, leaving 7 bases unmatched. The CDR3 covers 14 residues. Germline CDR1 and CDR2: LNHDA and SQIVND (reference sequence). The CDR3: CASGVTGMNTEAFF. The CDR3 DNA sequence: TGTGCCAGCGGGGTGACAGGGATGAACACTGAAGCTTTCTTT.

The V gene is TRBV4-3, the J gene TRBJ2-3; the D gene could be TRBD1 or TRBD2 (7 bases each). Trimming stripped 3 bases from V and 0 bases from J, with 16 bases between. This CDR3 has 17 amino acids. CDR1 is LGHNA, CDR2 YSLEER, per germline. CDR3 amino acids: CASSQTGRADSTDTQYF. In nucleotides, the CDR3 is TGCGCCAGCAGCCAGACAGGGAGGGCAGATAGCACAGATACGCAGTATTTT.

Points on this clone: Other DNA sequences in this sample translate to the same CDR3. V is TRBV5-1 and J is TRBJ2-1; 14 bases fit TRBD2. The V gene's germline CDR1 is SGHRS and CDR2 YFSETQ. The V gene end was trimmed by 2 bases and the J gene end by 6 bases; junction bases not matched to a gene: 1. The CDR3 totals 15 residues. CDR3 sequence (DNA): TGCGCCAGCAGCTTAGGGACTAGCGGGAGCAATGAGCAGTTCTTC. Encoded protein: CASSLGTSGSNEQFF.

V and J are TRBV9 and TRBJ1-2; D may be TRBD1 (5 bases). There are 17 residues in the CDR3. V was cut by 0 bases and J by 0 bases, with 15 bases left in between. CDR1 is SGDLS and CDR2 is YYNGEE in the germline V gene. The CDR3 here is CASSVGSGGLANYGYTF. The DNA of the CDR3 is TGTGCCAGCAGCGTAGGGTCCGGGGGACTAGCTAACTATGGCTACACCTTC.

V gene TRBV7-2 combines with J gene TRBJ2-7; D may be TRBD2 (6 bases). The CDR3 spans 14 residues. V lost 1 base to trimming and J lost 1 base, with 8 bases between them. Germline-derived CDR1 and CDR2 are SGHTA and FQGNSA. The CDR3 coding sequence is TGTGCCAGCAGCTTAGTTCGGGGGTCCTACGAGCAGTACTTC. Translating gives CASSLVRGSYEQYF.

The J gene is TRBJ2-3, the V gene TRBV5-1; maybe TRBD1 (5 bases). The ends were cut back, 4 bases at V and 2 bases at J, with 8 bases in the middle. The length of the CDR3 is 13 residues. CDR1 is SGHRS and CDR2 is YFSETQ in the germline V gene. CDR3 sequence (DNA): TGCGCCAGCAGCAGGGGCCCCACAGATACGCAGTATTTT. Its translation: CASSRGPTDTQYF.

The rearrangement joins TRBV11-2 to TRBJ2-7; 16 positions agree with TRBD2. Germline V CDR1 and CDR2: SGHAT, FQNNGV. The V gene end was trimmed by 1 base and the J gene end by 8 bases; junction bases not matched to a gene: 8. CDR3 size: 17 residues. The CDR3 nucleotides read TGTGCCAGCAGCTTAGTTGGGACTAGCGGGGGGGCCGAAAAGCAGTACTTC. It translates to CASSLVGTSGGAEKQYF. The variable domain in full, completed from reference TRBV11-2 and TRBJ2-7, reads EAGVAQSPRYKIIEKRQSVAFWCNPISGHATLYWYQQILGQGPKLLIQFQNNGVVDDSQLPKDRFSAERLKGVDSTLKIQPAKLEDSAVYLCASSLVGTSGGAEKQYFGPGTRLTVT.

This clone was counted a single time. This chain uses TRBV5-6 with TRBJ2-1, with D unresolved. The CDR3 loop spans 12 amino acids. The germline V and J ends were trimmed by 3 bases and 16 bases, with 17 bases remaining between them. Germline lookup yields CDR1 SGHDT and CDR2 YYEEEE. Written as DNA, the CDR3 is TGTGCCAGCAGCTACGCCCGGACCCTTGCTTTCTTC. As protein: CASSYARTLAFF. The entire variable domain, with the rest obtained from reference TRBV5-6 and TRBJ2-1, is as follows: DAGVTQSPTHLIKTRGQQVTLRCSPKSGHDTVSWYQQALGQGPQFIFQYYEEEERQRGNFPDRFSGHQFPNYSSELNVNALLLGDSALYLCASSYARTLAFFGPGTRLTVL.

This rearrangement joins TRBV30 to TRBJ1-6, with D unresolved. The CDR3 covers 13 residues. Trimming removed 3 bases at V and 4 bases at J, with 7 bases between. Germline V CDR1 and CDR2: GTSNPN, SVGIG (reference sequence). The CDR3 DNA sequence: TGTGCCTGGAGGGGCCTGTATAATTCACCCCTCCACTTT. Translating it yields CAWRGLYNSPLHF.

The chain combines TRBV2 with TRBJ1-6, with D maybe TRBD1 (5 bases). Trimming removed 8 bases from V and 10 bases from J, with 15 bases in between. The CDR3 consists of 13 residues. Germline assignment: CDR1 SNHLY and CDR2 FYNNEI. The CDR3 DNA reads TGTGCCAGCGGTCCTTCCCCAGGGTCACCCCTCCACTTT. Its protein is CASGPSPGSPLHF.

The CDR3, as DNA: TGTGCCTGGAGTGCAGGTGGAGGGGCGGGCGCACCCCTCCACTTT. This gives the protein CAWSAGGGAGAPLHF. The J gene is TRBJ1-6, the V gene TRBV30, with D possibly TRBD1 on 5 matching bases. This CDR3 has 15 amino acids. V lost 1 base and J 11 bases, leaving 18 bases between the germline ends. Germline lookup yields CDR1 GTSNPN and CDR2 SVGIG (reference sequence).

V and J are TRBV18 and TRBJ1-6, with 7 positions matching TRBD1. The CDR3 extends over 15 amino acids. Germline loops: CDR1 KGHSH, CDR2 LQKENI. V lost 5 bases, J lost 13 bases, and 14 bases stayed unmatched. CDR3 bases: TGTGCCAGCTCATCGACCGGGACAGCAATTCAGCCCCTCCACTTT. It encodes CASSSTGTAIQPLHF.

The table lists this clone with a few counts. V is TRBV7-9 and J is TRBJ1-6; no reliable D call. There are 12 residues in the CDR3. The germline V and J ends were trimmed by 3 bases and 6 bases, with 3 bases remaining between them. Germline V gives CDR1 SEHNR, CDR2 FQNEAQ (reference sequence). Written as DNA, the CDR3 is TGTGCCAGCAGCTTCTTTAATTCACCCCTCCACTTT. Residues: CASSFFNSPLHF.

The gene calls are TRBV9 and TRBJ2-5; TRBD1 matches at 7 bases. This CDR3 contains 15 residues. In germline, CDR1 is SGDLS, CDR2 YYNGEE. V gave up 0 bases and J gave up 1 base; unmatched junction bases: 3. This CDR3 reads CASSVDRGLQETQYF. The CDR3 bases are TGTGCCAGCAGCGTAGACAGGGGCCTCCAAGAGACCCAGTACTTC.

The chain combines TRBV30 with TRBJ2-2; 8 bases are shared with TRBD1. J lost 3 bases, V lost 4 bases, and 7 bases had no gene match. There are 15 residues in the CDR3. The V gene's germline CDR1 is GTSNPN and CDR2 SVGIG (reference sequence). CDR3 sequence (DNA): TGTGCCTGGACTTTTGGGACAGGTTACACCGGGGAGCTGTTTTTT. It yields the protein CAWTFGTGYTGELFF.

The table lists this clone with a few counts. The V and J genes are TRBV2 and TRBJ1-1; D not certain. CDR3 length: 12 amino acids. CDR1 and CDR2 (germline): SNHLY, FYNNEI. V was cut by 6 bases and J by 1 base, with 6 bases left in between. The CDR3 region has the DNA TGTGCCAGCAGGGCAGGGAACACTGAAGCTTTCTTT. It specifies CASRAGNTEAFF. Combining the CDR3 with reference TRBV2 and TRBJ1-1 gives the whole variable domain EPEVTQTPSHQVTQMGQEVILRCVPISNHLYFYWYRQILGQKVEFLVSFYNNEISEKSEIFDDQFSVERPDGSNFTLKIRSTKLEDSAMYFCASRAGNTEAFFGQGTRLTVV.